The clone carrying this T cell receptor (beta chain) was counted between two and nine times. Sequencing used immunoSEQ multiplex PCR; TCRdb keeps in-frame clones, though not all of them. The sample consists of almost 35,000 clones, about nine tenths of them appearing once. The data were taken from a study of T cell changes during pregnancy in multiple sclerosis. Sample: CD8+ T cells from peripheral blood mononuclear cells, taken in the first trimester of pregnancy. This clonotype was sampled from a female donor with multiple sclerosis, enrolled in a pregnancy study.

The CDR3 coding sequence is TGTGCCAGCAGCACCGGGACTAGCGGGGCCTACGAGCAGTACTTC. Translated, it gives CASSTGTSGAYEQYF. The V call is TRBV7-9, the J call TRBJ2-7; 13 bases agree with TRBD2. The CDR3 has 15 residues. Germline values: CDR1 SEHNR, CDR2 FQNEAQ (reference sequence). The junction had 3 bases not matched to a gene; V was cut back by 5 bases and J by 2 bases.